A single sample is the source of the 5 T cell receptor beta chains below, sequenced in a study of blood T cells in healthy people across ages. The second PCR ran roughly 6 to 11 cycles with a sample-barcoded 5' primer and J-beta primers. TCRdb ran MiXCR on the 5' RACE reads and lists one entry per CDR3 protein. The sample has about 290,000 distinct CDR3 sequences; 25% to 30% are singletons. Sequences were obtained from blood. The source is a woman in her 70s in good health.

This clonotype was detected ten times or more. The chain couples TRBV7-2 to TRBJ2-7, with unresolved D. Germline lookup yields CDR1 SGHTA and CDR2 FQGNSA. Trimming pared 5 bases from V and 3 bases from J, leaving 11 bases between. There are 13 residues in the CDR3. CDR3 bases: TGTGCCAGCAGCCCCTACGGCGGCTACGAGCAGTACTTC. It specifies CASSPYGGYEQYF. The full variable domain, its missing parts supplied by reference TRBV7-2 and TRBJ2-7, is GAGVSQSPSNKVTEKGKDVELRCDPISGHTALYWYRQSLGQGLEFLIYFQGNSAPDKSGLPSDRFSAERTGGSVSTLTIQRTQQEDSAVYLCASSPYGGYEQYFGPGTRLTVT.

The count of this clonotype is one. The CDR3 here is CSARGSIADTQYF. The CDR3 coding sequence is TGCAGTGCTCGTGGGTCGATAGCAGATACGCAGTATTTT. The V and J genes are TRBV20-1 and TRBJ2-3; the D is unclear. CDR1 is DFQATT, CDR2 SNEGSKA, per germline (reference sequence). The CDR3 covers 13 residues. Trimming took 5 bases from V and 4 from J, leaving 13 bases between them.

The V and J genes are TRBV20-1 and TRBJ2-5, with 9 bases lining up with TRBD2. With the DNA end fitting TRBJ2-7 better, the J assignment may be wrong. CDR1 and CDR2 (germline): DFQATT, SNEGSKA (reference sequence). CDR3 size: 15 residues. The CDR3 DNA reads as TGCAGTGCTAGAGAGGGGAGCGGGAGGTCCTACGAGCAGTACTTC. Translation: CSAREGSGRSYEQYF.

This clonotype was seen repeatedly, ten times or more. The rearrangement links TRBV6-2 or TRBV6-3 to TRBJ1-4, with unresolved D. The V end lost 6 bases, the J end lost 6 bases, and 8 bases lay between the germline ends. The CDR3 contains 12 residues. In germline, CDR1 is MNHEY, CDR2 SVGEGT. CDR3 sequence (DNA): TGTGCCAGCAGCCGGTATGATGAAAAACTGTTTTTT. This gives the protein CASSRYDEKLFF.

This clonotype was seen a handful of times. V usage is TRBV7-9 and J usage is TRBJ1-4, with a tentative D call TRBD1 (6 bases). V shed 6 bases and J shed 2 bases, with 13 bases lying between them. The CDR3 spans 15 residues. Looked up from germline, CDR1 is SEHNR and CDR2 is FQNEAQ (reference sequence). Written as DNA, the CDR3 is TGTGCCAGCAGACGTCAGGGGAGCACTAATGAAAAACTGTTTTTT. Translating it yields CASRRQGSTNEKLFF.